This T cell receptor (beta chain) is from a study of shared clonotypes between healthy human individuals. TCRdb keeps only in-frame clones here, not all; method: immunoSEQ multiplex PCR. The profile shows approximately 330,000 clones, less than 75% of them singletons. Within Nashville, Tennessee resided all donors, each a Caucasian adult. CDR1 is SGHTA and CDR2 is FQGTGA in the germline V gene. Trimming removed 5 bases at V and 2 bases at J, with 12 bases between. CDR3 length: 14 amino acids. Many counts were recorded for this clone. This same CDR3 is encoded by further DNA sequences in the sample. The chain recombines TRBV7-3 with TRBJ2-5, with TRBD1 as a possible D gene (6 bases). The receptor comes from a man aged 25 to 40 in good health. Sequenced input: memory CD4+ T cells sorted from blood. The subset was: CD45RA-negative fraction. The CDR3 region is CASSPTGLQETQYF. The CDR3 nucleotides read TGTGCCAGCAGCCCCACAGGGCTTCAAGAGACCCAGTACTTC. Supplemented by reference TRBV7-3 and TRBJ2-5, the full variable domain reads GAGVSQTPSNKVTEKGKYVELRCDPISGHTALYWYRQSLGQGPEFLIYFQGTGAADDSGLPNDRFFAVRPEGSVSTLKIQRTERGDSAVYLCASSPTGLQETQYFGPGTRLLVL.